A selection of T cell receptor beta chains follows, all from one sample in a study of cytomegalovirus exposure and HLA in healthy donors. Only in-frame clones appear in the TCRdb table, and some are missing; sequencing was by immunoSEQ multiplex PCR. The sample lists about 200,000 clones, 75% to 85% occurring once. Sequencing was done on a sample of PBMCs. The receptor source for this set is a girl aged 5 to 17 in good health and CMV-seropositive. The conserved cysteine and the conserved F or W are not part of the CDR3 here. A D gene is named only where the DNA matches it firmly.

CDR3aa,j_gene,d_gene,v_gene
ASSRIGDSGELF,TRBJ2-2,.,TRBV4-3
ASSVAPGLGLAGELF,TRBJ2-2,TRBD2,TRBV9
ASSQDRVELSEQY,TRBJ2-7,TRBD1,TRBV5-4
ASSPGTNYGYT,TRBJ1-2,.,TRBV19
ASSLVSLLDRKNEKLF,TRBJ1-4,.,TRBV7-6
ASRLGPPQVGGQVRADTQY,TRBJ2-3,.,TRBV12-2
ASSSHEGGSGANVLT,TRBJ2-6,.,TRBV7-9
ASSPQRGPYNEQF,TRBJ2-1,TRBD2,TRBV7-2
ASSQDGFGTGSYEQY,TRBJ2-7,TRBD1,TRBV4-3
ASSQEPGQGLYGYT,TRBJ1-2,TRBD1,TRBV4-3
ASSGRGEQF,TRBJ2-1,.,TRBV5-8
ASRDSGQQFNRGEAF,TRBJ1-1,TRBD1,TRBV2